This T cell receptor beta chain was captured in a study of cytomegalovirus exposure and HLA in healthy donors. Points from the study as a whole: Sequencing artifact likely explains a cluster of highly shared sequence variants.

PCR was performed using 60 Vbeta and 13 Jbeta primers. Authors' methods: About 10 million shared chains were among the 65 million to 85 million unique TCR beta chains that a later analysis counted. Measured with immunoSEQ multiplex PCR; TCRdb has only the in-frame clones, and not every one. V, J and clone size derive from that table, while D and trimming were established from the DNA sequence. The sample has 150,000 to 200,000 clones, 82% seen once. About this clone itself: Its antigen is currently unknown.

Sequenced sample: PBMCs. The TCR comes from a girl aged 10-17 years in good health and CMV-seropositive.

The CDR3 sequence is CASRAGTSAYEQYF. CDR3 DNA sequence: TGTGCCAGCAGAGCCGGGACATCTGCCTACGAGCAGTACTTC. The rearrangement uses TRBV6-1 and TRBJ2-7, with D maybe TRBD1 (6 bases). Between the trimmed V and J ends, which lost 6 bases and 2 bases, there was a span of 14 bases. This CDR3 is 14 amino acids long. Germline loops: CDR1 MNHNS, CDR2 SASEGT.